This T cell receptor (beta chain) is from a study of shared T cell receptors in the human thymus. Sequenced by immunoSEQ multiplex PCR; TCRdb stores in-frame clones only, minus some. The profile shows 500,000 to 750,000 clones, roughly 90% of them singletons. CDR1 is SGHTA, CDR2 FQGNSA, per germline. CDR3 length: 15 residues. The V end was cut by 1 base, the J end by 2 bases, with 12 bases between. The same data also contributed to another study, on human thymus T cells.

The genes are TRBV7-2 and TRBJ2-7; possible D gene TRBD2, 6 bases. This receptor was taken from a boy in the first two years of life with a congenital heart defect. Sequencing input: thymocytes. CDR3 nucleotide sequence: TGTGCCAGCAGCTTAGTGTCGCTAGCGACCTACGAGCAGTACTTC. Translating it yields CASSLVSLATYEQYF.